One sample yielded the 10 T cell receptor beta chains listed below, sequenced in a study of Ad26.COV2.S vaccination and SARS-CoV-2 variants. Produced via immunoSEQ multiplex PCR; TCRdb's table is partial and in-frame only. The repertoire holds 350,000 to 550,000 clones, with 85% to 90% as singletons. Treatment noted: 19 received Ad26.COV2.S at low or high dose, single or two shots; about 5 received placebo; per-sample allocation not given. The investigators took samples on day 63 after the first vaccine or placebo injection. Sequenced material: peripheral blood, taken in a trial of Ad26.COV2.S vaccine versus placebo. The receptors come from a person between 18 and 60 years old who received the Ad26.COV2.S COVID-19 vaccine or a placebo.

The chain is built from TRBV14 and TRBJ1-6; D is possibly TRBD1 (5 bases). In germline, CDR1 is SGHDN, CDR2 FVKESK. There are 15 residues in the CDR3. Trimming took 0 bases from V and 9 from J, leaving 12 bases between them. Here the CDR3 DNA reads TGTGCCAGCAGCCAAGATCAGGGAAGGGGTTCACCCCTCCACTTT. Its protein is CASSQDQGRGSPLHF.

CDR3 residues: CASRGTGGFPSNTEAFF. CDR3 DNA: TGCGCCAGCAGAGGGACAGGGGGCTTTCCGTCCAACACTGAAGCTTTCTTT. The V and J genes are TRBV5-1 and TRBJ1-1, with 12 bases lining up with TRBD1. With 5 bases clipped from V and 2 bases from J, the junction kept 10 bases outside the gene matches. This CDR3 has 17 amino acids. CDR1 and CDR2 (germline): SGHRS, YFSETQ.

The chain uses TRBV3-1 (or the pseudogene TRBV3-2) and TRBJ2-2, with D possibly matching TRBD1 (5 bases). The V gene lost 0 bases and the J gene lost 3 bases, with 14 bases spanning the gap. Germline lookup yields CDR1 LGHDT and CDR2 YNNKEL (reference sequence). This CDR3 has 17 amino acids. The CDR3 here is CASSQESKGLDTGELFF. The CDR3 nucleotides are TGTGCCAGCAGCCAAGAGTCCAAGGGGCTCGACACCGGGGAGCTGTTTTTT.

V gene TRBV6-1 combines with J gene TRBJ1-1; the D gene is possibly TRBD1 (5 bases). Trimming pared 0 bases from V and 3 bases from J, leaving 11 bases between. Germline assignment: CDR1 MNHNS and CDR2 SASEGT. This CDR3 is 15 amino acids long. DNA for the CDR3: TGTGCCAGCAGTGAAGCACCCCGGGGGTACACTGAAGCTTTCTTT. Protein: CASSEAPRGYTEAFF.

The chain employs TRBV19 and TRBJ1-1; D may be TRBD1 (6 bases). Trimming took 6 bases from V and 3 from J, leaving 11 bases between them. Germline loops: CDR1 LNHDA, CDR2 SQIVND (reference sequence). This CDR3 has 13 amino acids. CDR3 loop: CASSWGLDTEAFF. The CDR3 DNA reads as TGTGCCAGTAGCTGGGGGCTGGACACTGAAGCTTTCTTT.

In its sample, this clone was seen once. The V and J genes are TRBV13 and TRBJ1-1; the D gene is possibly TRBD1 (5 bases). Between the trimmed V and J ends, which lost 4 bases and 1 base, there was a span of 7 bases. The CDR3 totals 13 residues. Germline lookup yields CDR1 PRHDT and CDR2 FYEKMQ (reference sequence). The CDR3 region has the DNA TGTGCCAGCAGCTGGGACCAGAACACTGAAGCTTTCTTT. Its protein product is CASSWDQNTEAFF.

The rearrangement uses TRBV28 and TRBJ1-3; 7 bases are shared with TRBD1. The CDR3 consists of 16 residues. Germline trimming cut 7 bases from V and 2 bases from J; bases unmatched to any gene: 11. Germline V CDR1 and CDR2: MDHEN, SYDVKM. CDR3 DNA: TGTGCCAGCATCCACCTACAACAGGGGACTGGAAACACCATATATTTT. Translation: CASIHLQQGTGNTIYF.

The gene calls are TRBV4-3 and TRBJ2-5; TRBD2 matches 8 bases. V was pared by 5 bases and J by 5 bases, with 13 bases of the junction left unmatched. The V gene's germline CDR1 is LGHNA and CDR2 YSLEER. CDR3 length: 16 residues. The CDR3 region has the DNA TGCGCCAGCAGCTATGGGTTGGACGGGGGGGCCGAGACCCAGTACTTC. As protein: CASSYGLDGGAETQYF.

V usage is TRBV4-2 and J usage is TRBJ2-2; possible D gene TRBD1, 6 bases. Per the germline V gene, CDR1 is LGHNA and CDR2 is YNFKEQ. The V gene lost 1 base and the J gene lost 2 bases, with 11 bases spanning the gap. The CDR3 covers 16 residues. CDR3: CASSQVGAANTGELFF. CDR3 coding DNA: TGTGCCAGCAGCCAAGTGGGGGCAGCTAACACCGGGGAGCTGTTTTTT.

This chain connects TRBV3-1 (or the pseudogene TRBV3-2) to TRBJ1-1; the D gene is possibly TRBD1 (5 bases). Per germline, CDR1 LGHDT and CDR2 YNNKEL (reference sequence). This CDR3 region has 15 residues. The V end lost 4 bases, the J end lost 6 bases, and 18 bases lay between the germline ends. Written as DNA, the CDR3 is TGTGCCAGCAGCCGCAACGGGGGAGGTGGGGCTGAAGCTTTCTTT. This translates into CASSRNGGGGAEAFF.